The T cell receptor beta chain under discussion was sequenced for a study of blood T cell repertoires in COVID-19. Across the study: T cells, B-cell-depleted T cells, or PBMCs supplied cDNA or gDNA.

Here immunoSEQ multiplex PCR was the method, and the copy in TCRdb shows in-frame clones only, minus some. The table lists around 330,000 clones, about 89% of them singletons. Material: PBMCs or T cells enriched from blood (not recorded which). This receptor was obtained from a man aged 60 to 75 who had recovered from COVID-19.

The CDR3 region has the DNA TGTGCCAGCAGTCCCAGGATCGGCTCCTACAATGAGCAGTTCTTC. It is translated as CASSPRIGSYNEQFF. The chain couples TRBV28 to TRBJ2-1; D unresolved. V lost 5 bases, J lost 0 bases, and 11 bases lay in between. Germline V CDR1 and CDR2: MDHEN, SYDVKM. The CDR3 contains 15 residues.